This T cell receptor (beta chain) was sequenced during a study of blood T cell repertoires in COVID-19. Clones were read by immunoSEQ multiplex PCR, and TCRdb kept only the in-frame ones, dropping some. The data hold roughly 250,000 clones, with about nine tenths observed a single time. The V gene end was trimmed by 4 bases and the J gene end by 4 bases; junction bases not matched to a gene: 6. CDR1 is SGHRS, CDR2 YFSETQ, per germline. The CDR3 is made up of 14 amino acids. This clone was recorded a few times. The sequenced material came from PBMCs or T cells enriched from blood (not recorded which). The TCR comes from a woman aged 25 to 39 with acute COVID-19. The rearrangement uses TRBV5-1 and TRBJ2-5; 8 bases match TRBD1. The CDR3, as DNA: TGCGCCAGCAGCGTGAGGACAGGGATAGAGACCCAGTACTTC. This codes for CASSVRTGIETQYF.